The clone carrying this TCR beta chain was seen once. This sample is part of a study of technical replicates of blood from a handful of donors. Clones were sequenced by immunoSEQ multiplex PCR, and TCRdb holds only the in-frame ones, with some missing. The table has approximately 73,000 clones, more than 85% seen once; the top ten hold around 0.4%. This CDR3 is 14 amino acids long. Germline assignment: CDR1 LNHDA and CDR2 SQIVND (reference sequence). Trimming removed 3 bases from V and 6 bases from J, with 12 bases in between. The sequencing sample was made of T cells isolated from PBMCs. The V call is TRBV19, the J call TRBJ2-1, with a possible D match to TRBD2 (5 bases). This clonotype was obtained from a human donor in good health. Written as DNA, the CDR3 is TGTGCCAGTAGTATCGGAGGACGCGTCAATGAGCAGTTCTTC. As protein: CASSIGGRVNEQFF. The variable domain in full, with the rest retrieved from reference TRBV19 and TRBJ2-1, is DGGITQSPKYLFRKEGQNVTLSCEQNLNHDAMYWYRQDPGQGLRLIYYSQIVNDFQKGDIAEGYSVSREKKESFPLTVTSAQKNPTAFYLCASSIGGRVNEQFFGPGTRLTVL.